These 23 T cell receptor delta chains share one sample of origin, sequenced in a study of γδ T cells in repeated Plasmodium falciparum infection. Flow sorting of PBMC yielded separate Vgamma9/Vdelta2+ and Vdelta2-negative gammadelta T cell populations for bulk repertoire analysis. TCRdb re-processed the multiplex PCR reads via CATT. Seen here are some 51,000 delta-chain clones, roughly 1.9% observed once, and the top ten hold 20% to 25%. Sequencing input: gamma-delta T cells from blood. Receptor source: a pool of human donors (malaria-infected and uninfected, not separated).

This clone has just a few counts. TCRdb assigns this DNA the protein of a much larger clone, which departs from its translation at residue 24; this likely reflects a read error, and the protein shown comes from translating the DNA. The J gene has no call, while the V gene is TRDV1; whether TRDD3, the table's D call, matches the DNA was not checked. Per the germline V gene, CDR1 is TSWWSYY and CDR2 is QGS. This CDR3 has 26 amino acids. CDR3 in amino acids: CALGAGFQVYYEFYWGIRGGTDKPIF. As DNA, the CDR3 is TGTGCTCTTGGGGCAGGGTTTCAGGTCTACTACGAATTTTACTGGGGGATACGCGGGGGCACCGATAAACCCATCTTT.

The chain combines TRDV2 with TRDJ1; tentatively, D is TRDD3 (6 bases). Because TCRdb records no J gene, it was assigned here through a match of the DNA to germline. The CDR3 contains 19 residues. Germline V lookup: CDR1 GEAIGNYY, CDR2 EKD. Trimming removed 0 bases from V and 0 bases from J, with 22 bases in between. The CDR3 sequence: CACDTEEVRGWRYTDKLIF. The DNA of the CDR3 is TGTGCCTGTGACACCGAGGAAGTACGGGGATGGAGGTACACCGATAAACTCATCTTT.

About this clone itself: The translation of this DNA and the TCRdb protein of a much larger clone differ at residue 5, probably owing to a read error; the protein shown here is translated from the DNA. The chain is built from TRDV3 and TRDJ1; the match to TRDD2 covers 9 bases. The CDR3 has 16 residues. The J segment lost 7 bases and the V segment lost 2 bases, leaving 17 bases of the junction unmatched. Germline lookup yields CDR1 TVYSNPD and CDR2 GDNSRS (reference sequence). Here the CDR3 reads CAFYCLPTVCEGKLIF. CDR3 nucleotides: TGTGCCTTTTATTGCCTTCCTACGGTTTGTGAAGGTAAACTCATCTTT.

This clone was recorded at least ten times. TCRdb lists the protein of a much larger clone for this DNA, which differs at residue 13, so this is likely a read error; the protein given here is translated from the DNA itself. This chain links TRDV2 with TRDJ1; 8 nucleotides match TRDD3. The J gene, missing from TCRdb, was assigned here through DNA to germline matching. V gave up 0 bases and J gave up 2 bases; unmatched junction bases: 16. The CDR3 totals 19 residues. Germline V gene sequence: CDR1 GEAIGNYY, CDR2 EKD. The CDR3 DNA reads TGTGCCTGTGACACCGTAGGAGGGATACGCGAAGAGAGAACCGATAAACTCATCTTT. Encoded protein: CACDTVGGIREERTDKLIF.

This clone was recorded a few times. A far larger clone is off by one base, so a read error is likely. Other nucleotide sequences from this sample produce the same CDR3. The V gene is TRAV38-2/DV8, the J gene TRDJ1, with 8 positions matching TRDD3. No J gene was available from TCRdb, and it was assigned here by a germline match of the DNA. The CDR3 totals 23 residues. V was pared by 2 bases and J by 7 bases, with 34 bases of the junction left unmatched. CDR1 is TSESDYY and CDR2 is QEAYKQQN in the germline V gene. CDR3 sequence reads: CAYRSIELFPLLLGAKPGGKLIF. The CDR3 DNA reads TGTGCTTATAGGAGTATAGAACTATTCCCCCTATTACTGGGGGCTAAACCTGGAGGTAAACTCATCTTT.

This clone was found many times. This likely stems from a read error, as it lies one base from a far larger clone. Other nucleotide sequences in the sample specify the same CDR3. The rearrangement uses TRDV1 and TRDJ2; 9 bases align to TRDD3. The length of the CDR3 is 21 residues. Germline assignment: CDR1 TSWWSYY and CDR2 QGS. As DNA, the CDR3 is TGTGCTCTTGGGGAACCACAGTTTTTCACTGGGGGACGTTATCGGACAGCACAGCTCTTCTTT. Translating it yields CALGEPQFFTGGRYRTAQLFF.

This clone was picked up a small number of times. TCRdb records a much larger clone's protein for this DNA, with a difference at residue 13 that likely arises from a read error; the protein given is the translation of the DNA. V usage is TRDV1 and J usage is TRDJ1; 7 nucleotides line up with TRDD3. The CDR3 consists of 22 residues. After removal of 1 base from V and 2 bases from J, the junction contained 25 bases not matched to a gene. Germline V CDR1 and CDR2: TSWWSYY, QGS. The CDR3 loop is CALGEPPGFILGNTVRTDKLIF. CDR3 bases: TGTGCTCTTGGGGAACCCCCGGGATTCATACTGGGGAATACGGTTCGTACCGATAAACTCATCTTT.

In this sample, this clone turned up many times. A far larger clone is one nucleotide away, so this likely arose from a read error. V usage is TRDV1 and J usage is TRDJ2, with 12 bases identical to TRDD3. Germline CDR1 reads TSWWSYY; CDR2 reads QGS. CDR3 length: 23 residues. The CDR3 bases are TGTGCTCTTGGAAAAAGATTAGGCCTACCGCACTGGGGGATACCGGTTTTGACAGCACGACTCTTCTTT. Residues: CALGKRLGLPHWGIPVLTARLFF.

This clone has a count of ten or more. A far more abundant clone sits one base away, making this likely a read error. Other DNA sequences in this specimen translate into the identical CDR3. The chain joins TRDV2 to TRDJ1; TRDD3 aligns across 13 bases. Per the germline V gene, CDR1 is GEAIGNYY and CDR2 is EKD. The CDR3 is 21 amino acids. The CDR3 spells CASRPKYLYYWGIRDTDKLIF. In DNA form, the CDR3 reads TGCGCCTCCCGACCGAAATACCTTTACTACTGGGGGATACGGGACACCGATAAACTCATCTTT.

Points on this clone: The TCRdb protein comes from a much larger clone and disagrees with this DNA's translation at residue 6, likely due to a read error; the protein given here is derived from the DNA. The genes are TRDV2 and TRDJ1; D ambiguous. The J gene comes from matching the DNA to germline here; TCRdb lacks it. The CDR3 is 16 amino acids. The V end lost 0 bases, the J end lost 0 bases, and 13 bases lay between the germline ends. The V gene's germline CDR1 is GEAIGNYY and CDR2 EKD. CDR3 in DNA: TGTGCCTGTGACACCTCGGTTGGCCCTCACACCGATAAACTCATCTTT. Residues: CACDTSVGPHTDKLIF.

A remark on this clone: This DNA translates differently at residue 23 from the TCRdb protein, which is that of a much larger clone; a read error is likely, and the protein shown is the DNA's own translation. There is no J gene call, but TRDV1 is given as the V gene; TRDD3, the table's D call, was not compared with the DNA. The CDR3 is 25 amino acids. CDR1 and CDR2 (germline): TSWWSYY, QGS. DNA of the CDR3: TGTGCTCTTGGGGACGTTCCTAGGGGCAACTGGGTTCGTTCTCGTCTCAACTTCTACACCGATAAACCCATCTTT. It specifies CALGDVPRGNWVRSRLNFYTDKPIF.

This clone has more than one count but fewer than ten. It is likely a read error: a sequence one base away is far more abundant. Additional DNA sequences in this sample encode the identical CDR3. The CDR3 bases are TGTGCTCTTGGGGAACTAGGAATCCTACGGCGGGAGGGGATACAGAATAAGCTCATCTTT. This encodes CALGELGILRREGIQNKLIF. The J gene was not called, though the V gene is TRDV1; the table's D call of TRDD3 was not tested on the DNA. Germline V gives CDR1 TSWWSYY, CDR2 QGS. The CDR3 contains 20 residues.

In this sample, this clone turned up a few times. The mismatch at residue 6 between this DNA's translation and the TCRdb protein of a much larger clone likely reflects a read error; the protein shown is translated from the DNA. The genes are TRDV3 and TRDJ1; tentative D call: TRDD1 (5 bases). Because TCRdb records no J gene, it was assigned here through a match of the DNA to germline. The V end was cut by 3 bases, the J end by 2 bases, with 22 bases between. Per the germline V gene, CDR1 is TVYSNPD and CDR2 is GDNSRS (reference sequence). The CDR3 length is 16 residues. CDR3 protein: CAFKYCVFFSTDKLIF. In DNA, the CDR3 is TGTGCCTTCAAATACTGTGTCTTTTTTTCGACCGATAAACTCATCTTT.

Notes on this clone: The translation of this DNA and the TCRdb protein of a much larger clone differ at residue 10, probably owing to a read error; the protein shown here is translated from the DNA. The V call is TRDV2, the J call TRDJ1; 10 nucleotides line up with TRDD3. The J gene is not listed in TCRdb, so it was assigned here from a DNA match to germline. The ends lost 1 base at V and 5 bases at J; junction bases unmatched: 6. The CDR3 covers 15 residues. CDR1 is GEAIGNYY, CDR2 EKD, per germline. CDR3: CACDTLGDNQDKLIF. In DNA form, the CDR3 reads TGTGCCTGTGACACGCTGGGGGATAACCAGGATAAACTCATCTTT.

Concerning this clone: Only one base separates this from a far larger clonotype, so it likely reflects a read error. At the DNA level, this CDR3 is encoded by other sequences in the same sample as well. V is TRDV3 and J is TRDJ1, with 12 nucleotides matching TRDD3. TCRdb records no J gene; here it was assigned by comparing the DNA to germline. The CDR3 has 25 residues. With 1 base clipped from V and 4 bases from J, the junction kept 37 bases outside the gene matches. The germline gives CDR1 TVYSNPD, CDR2 GDNSRS (reference sequence). The CDR3 loop reads CAFIPFLVKGYTGGYPPGVGDKLIF. CDR3 coding DNA: TGTGCCTTTATCCCTTTTCTAGTGAAGGGTTATACTGGGGGATACCCTCCGGGAGTTGGCGATAAACTCATCTTT.

The CDR3 DNA reads as TGTGCCTTTAGCTTTATAGAGACGGCCTACATCTTCTGGGGGATCGGCACCGATAAACTCATCTTT. The encoded protein is CAFSFIETAYIFWGIGTDKLIF. V is TRDV3 and J is TRDJ1, with TRDD3 matching 9 bases. Here the J gene was assigned by germline matching of the DNA, as TCRdb has none. The CDR3 is made up of 22 amino acids. V shed 0 bases, J shed 1 base, and the junction held 27 bases outside the gene matches. Germline V gives CDR1 TVYSNPD, CDR2 GDNSRS (reference sequence).

The sample holds one count of this clone. The chain recombines TRDV1 with TRDJ1, with unresolved D. TCRdb does not report a J gene; here it was assigned by matching the DNA to germline references. The germline V and J ends were trimmed by 10 bases and 3 bases, with 6 bases remaining between them. The CDR3 is 10 amino acids. Germline values: CDR1 TSWWSYY, CDR2 QGS. The CDR3 sequence is CARVSDKLIF. CDR3 in DNA: TGTGCTCGAGTGTCCGATAAACTCATCTTT.

Points on this clone: The amino acid sequence in TCRdb belongs to a much larger clone and departs from this DNA's translation at residue 8, likely a sequencing read error; the sequence shown is translated from the DNA. The chain joins TRDV2 to TRDJ1; D ambiguous. No J gene is reported in TCRdb; it was inferred here by comparing the DNA with germline. The CDR3 consists of 14 residues. The germline V gene has CDR1 GEAIGNYY and CDR2 EKD. DNA for the CDR3: TGTGCCAGTGACCTCTCGAGGCTCTCAAGGCAACTCATCTTT. It is translated as CASDLSRLSRQLIF.

This clone was seen many times. TCRdb records a much larger clone's protein for this DNA, with a difference at residue 14 that likely arises from a read error; the protein given is the translation of the DNA. This chain links TRDV2 with TRDJ1, with 8 bases identical to TRDD3. TCRdb gives no J gene; it was assigned here by matching the DNA to germline. Germline-derived CDR1 and CDR2 are GEAIGNYY and EKD. J lost 0 bases, V lost 0 bases, and 29 bases had no gene match. The CDR3 sequence is 24 residues long. The CDR3 is CACDTVIPYSDWGVGTNYTDKLIF. The CDR3 coding sequence is TGTGCCTGTGACACCGTTATCCCTTACTCAGACTGGGGGGTAGGAACGAATTACACCGATAAACTCATCTTT.

This clone was seen many times. This DNA's translation and the protein TCRdb lists, from a much larger clone, do not match at residue 3, likely due to a read error; the protein shown is translated from the DNA. The chain links TRDV2 to TRDJ1; 8 bases agree with TRDD3. There are 17 residues in the CDR3. Germline assignment: CDR1 GEAIGNYY and CDR2 EKD. CDR3 nucleotides: TGTGCCCGTGACACCGTACTGGGGGCCCCGTACACCGATAAACTCATCTTT. The encoded protein is CARDTVLGAPYTDKLIF.

This clone was seen only a few times. TCRdb's listed protein matches a much larger clone and diverges from this DNA's translation at residue 10, likely through a read error; the protein shown comes from the DNA. CDR3 coding DNA: TGTGCCTTTGTCATCGCTCCGAAACTACCTACTGGGGGATACGGGCCTCTCTACACCGATAAACTCATCTTT. Translating gives CAFVIAPKLPTGGYGPLYTDKLIF. The genes are TRDV3 and TRDJ1; TRDD3 agrees at 13 bases. The J gene, absent from TCRdb, was called here by matching the DNA to germline. The V and J ends lost 2 bases and 0 bases, in that order; junction bases with no gene match: 30. The CDR3 loop spans 24 amino acids. Germline V CDR1 and CDR2: TVYSNPD, GDNSRS (reference sequence).

Details on this clone: The protein recorded in TCRdb matches a much larger clone and deviates from this DNA's translation at residue 13, suggesting a read error; the protein here is obtained by translating the DNA. This sequence joins TRDV1 and TRDJ1; D gene ambiguous. TCRdb records no J gene; here it was assigned by comparing the DNA to germline. Germline CDR1 reads TSWWSYY; CDR2 reads QGS. This CDR3 region has 23 residues. The ends were cut back, 5 bases at V and 2 bases at J, with 39 bases in the middle. CDR3: CALGKTASPNCPELRVGTDKLIF. The CDR3 DNA follows: TGTGCTCTTGGGAAAACGGCCTCCCCCAATTGTCCTGAGCTACGAGTGGGAACCGATAAACTCATCTTT.

This clone came up a few times. A read error likely explains why the TCRdb protein, taken from a much larger clone, differs from this DNA's translation at residue 15; the protein shown is translated from the DNA. V is TRDV2 and J is TRDJ1, with 10 bases matching TRDD3. Since TCRdb gives no J gene, matching the DNA to germline was used here to assign it. Germline lookup yields CDR1 GEAIGNYY and CDR2 EKD. The CDR3 consists of 20 residues. V lost 3 bases and J lost 3; bases outside the gene matches: 21. The CDR3 coding sequence is TGTGCCTGTGACGCCTTCCTCGAACTGGGGGATTCTTTCTACGCCGATAAACTCATCTTT. It specifies CACDAFLELGDSFYADKLIF.